This T cell receptor beta chain was recorded in a study of sequential checkpoint blockade in melanoma. Across the study: Maintenance nivolumab came after either treatment sequence.

This clone was seen just once. Only in-frame clones appear in the TCRdb table, and some are missing; sequencing was by immunoSEQ multiplex PCR. Found here are about 29,000 clones, roughly 80% of them singletons; the top ten hold about an eighth. Treatment of the sample: randomized to nivolumab then ipilimumab (arm A) or the reverse (arm B). PBMC sorting kept live CD3+CD8+ cells without CD19 or CD56. The clonotype comes from a human donor with melanoma. Source: CD8+ T cells sorted from blood (inferred from file names), taken from a patient given nivolumab and ipilimumab in sequence.

In DNA form, the CDR3 reads TGTGCCAGCAGCCCCCAAGGACAGGGGATGAACACTGAAGCTTTCTTT. Translation gives CASSPQGQGMNTEAFF. The rearrangement joins TRBV7-8 to TRBJ1-1, with 9 bases aligning to TRBD1. CDR3 length equals 16 residues. Germline trimming cut 5 bases from V and 0 bases from J; bases unmatched to any gene: 7. Germline V gives CDR1 SGHVS, CDR2 FQNEAQ.